Listed below are T cell receptor beta chains from one sample, sequenced in a study of blood T cell repertoires in COVID-19. The repertoire was sequenced with immunoSEQ multiplex PCR; TCRdb's copy has only in-frame clones and lacks some. This sample carries roughly 200,000 clones, roughly 76% of them seen once, and the ten largest clones take around 8.9%. Material: peripheral blood. The receptors come from a woman between 45 and 65 years old with active or convalescent COVID-19. Each CDR3 is given with its conserved first and last residue.

V gene: TRBV29-1
J gene: TRBJ1-1
CDR3 protein: CSVGRNTEAFF

V gene: TRBV21-1
J gene: TRBJ2-5
CDR3 protein: CASSKAKNGRGLAGDETQYF

V gene: TRBV9
J gene: TRBJ1-2
CDR3 protein: CASSAPTGDANYGYTF

V gene: TRBV7-8
J gene: TRBJ2-6
CDR3 protein: CASSLDSGRVGANVLTF

V gene: TRBV7-8
J gene: TRBJ2-2
CDR3 protein: CASSFLANTGELFF

V gene: TRBV9
J gene: TRBJ2-1
CDR3 protein: CASSPQPGLAGGEQFF

V gene: TRBV7-9
J gene: TRBJ1-6
CDR3 protein: CASSPGFLSSYNSPLHF

V gene: TRBV30
J gene: TRBJ1-3
CDR3 protein: CAWTGLFSGNTIYF

V gene: TRBV19
J gene: TRBJ1-5
CDR3 protein: CASVDGHRLNQPQHF

V gene: TRBV15
J gene: TRBJ1-3
CDR3 protein: CATSRGGGQSSGNTIYF

V gene: TRBV7-2
J gene: TRBJ2-3
CDR3 protein: CASSSDFSDTQYF

V gene: TRBV28
J gene: TRBJ1-1
CDR3 protein: CASSLWGTGRAFF

V gene: TRBV5-1
J gene: TRBJ1-6
CDR3 protein: CASSLHRGDSLHF

V gene: TRBV18
J gene: TRBJ2-7
CDR3 protein: CASSPSSGSRGYEQYF

V gene: TRBV6-5
J gene: TRBJ1-2
CDR3 protein: CASSYYGRGLDGYTF

V gene: TRBV7-2
J gene: TRBJ2-1
CDR3 protein: CASSLDHGEYNEQFF

V gene: TRBV30
J gene: TRBJ2-3
CDR3 protein: CALQTRTSFWADTQYF

V gene: TRBV9
J gene: TRBJ1-4
CDR3 protein: CASSVGHRATNEKLFF

V gene: TRBV18
J gene: TRBJ1-1
CDR3 protein: CASSRPGTGEAFF

V gene: TRBV19
J gene: TRBJ1-1
CDR3 protein: CASSTPSSEAFF

V gene: TRBV28
J gene: TRBJ1-5
CDR3 protein: CASSEPGQGAKQPQHF

V gene: TRBV19
J gene: TRBJ1-2
CDR3 protein: CASSRTGTTFGYGYTF

V gene: TRBV27
J gene: TRBJ2-1
CDR3 protein: CASRLTPGLGEQEQFF

V gene: TRBV30
J gene: TRBJ2-5
CDR3 protein: CAWSTTGGTQYF

V gene: TRBV5-5
J gene: TRBJ1-5
CDR3 protein: CASSLGRGLNQPQHF

V gene: TRBV12-3/TRBV12-4
J gene: TRBJ2-7
CDR3 protein: CASRVHTDEQYF

V gene: TRBV27
J gene: TRBJ1-4
CDR3 protein: CASSRQSGGAQANEKLFF

V gene: TRBV21-1
J gene: TRBJ2-7
CDR3 protein: CASSKKKHRRSRTKREGSYEQYF

V gene: TRBV2
J gene: TRBJ2-7
CDR3 protein: CASSEAVTGFWYF

V gene: TRBV5-8
J gene: TRBJ1-5
CDR3 protein: CASSYSNQPQHF